The 9 T cell receptor beta chains listed next were all sequenced from one sample in a study of a mutant IDH1 vaccine in newly diagnosed glioma. The protocol was immunoSEQ multiplex PCR, while the TCRdb copy is restricted to in-frame clones and leaves out a portion. This table has tens of thousands of clones, around nine tenths appearing once. These receptors have no identified antigens. As to time point: week 35, safety follow-up. Vaccinated patients received 300 ug of mutant IDH1 20-mer peptide per dose, with topical imiquimod. The sample here was PBMCs, taken from a glioma patient whose treatment included an IDH1 peptide vaccine. Every receptor here comes from a man aged 25-45 years with glioma.

This chain uses TRBV28 with TRBJ2-5; 7 bases align to TRBD1. The DNA end is more similar to TRBJ2-7, so the J call may be wrong. This CDR3 is 13 amino acids long. Germline-derived CDR1 and CDR2 are MDHEN and SYDVKM. CDR3 sequence reads: CASKGVGGHEQYF. Written as DNA, the CDR3 is TGTGCCAGCAAGGGGGTAGGGGGCCACGAGCAGTACTTC.

The gene calls are TRBV6-5 and TRBJ1-2; no clear D gene. V lost 0 bases to trimming and J lost 4 bases, with 9 bases between them. CDR1 and CDR2 from the germline V gene are MNHEY and SVGAGI. The CDR3 runs 14 residues. CDR3 sequence: CASSYSMEAYGYTF. Written as DNA, the CDR3 is TGTGCCAGCAGTTACTCGATGGAAGCCTATGGCTACACCTTC.

This sequence joins TRBV9 and TRBJ2-7; no clear D gene. From germline, CDR1 is SGDLS and CDR2 YYNGEE. The CDR3 spans 15 residues. V shed 0 bases and J shed 2 bases, with 12 bases lying between them. In nucleotides, the CDR3 is TGTGCCAGCAGCGTAGATCTCGGACGGGCCTACGAGCAGTACTTC. Its protein product is CASSVDLGRAYEQYF.

The J gene is TRBJ2-3, the V gene TRBV19, with D unclear. V was shortened by 9 bases and J by 0 bases, with 10 bases between the two germline ends. CDR3 length: 13 residues. CDR1 LNHDA and CDR2 SQIVND come from the germline V gene (reference sequence). CDR3 amino acids: CASGRISTDTQYF. DNA for the CDR3: TGTGCCAGCGGACGGATAAGCACAGATACGCAGTATTTT.

Only a few counts were recorded for this clone. V is TRBV28 and J is TRBJ1-5; TRBD1 is a possible D gene (5 bases). V gave up 3 bases and J gave up 7 bases, with 16 bases separating them. This CDR3 has 15 amino acids. The V gene's germline CDR1 is MDHEN and CDR2 SYDVKM. DNA of the CDR3: TGTGCCAGCAGTTTGGGGGTTAAAGGGTCCCAGCCCCAGCATTTT. It codes for CASSLGVKGSQPQHF.

The chain has TRBV6-1 and TRBJ1-2; D is perhaps TRBD1 (5 bases). This CDR3 region has 12 residues. Trimming shortened V by 2 bases and J by 8 bases, and 9 bases separated the two germline ends. From germline, CDR1 is MNHNS and CDR2 SASEGT. For the CDR3, the DNA is TGTGCCAGCAGTGAAAAGGGGAGCGGCTACACCTTC. Protein sequence: CASSEKGSGYTF.

This sequence joins TRBV2 and TRBJ2-1; D is uncertain. The length of the CDR3 is 19 residues. Trimming left V 2 bases short and J 4 bases short, with 24 bases between. Germline V gene data show CDR1 as SNHLY and CDR2 as FYNNEI. The chain's CDR3 is CASSEPEALGRSFYNEQFF. The CDR3, as DNA: TGTGCCAGCAGTGAACCAGAGGCTTTAGGAAGGAGCTTTTACAATGAGCAGTTCTTC.

This chain joins TRBV7-8 and TRBJ2-7; the match to TRBD2 covers 8 bases. The ends lost 4 bases at V and 5 bases at J; junction bases unmatched: 10. Looked up from germline, CDR1 is SGHVS and CDR2 is FQNEAQ. There are 15 residues in the CDR3. The CDR3 DNA reads TGTGCCAGCAGCTCTACTAAACGGGGGGGCCACGAGCAGTACTTC. This encodes CASSSTKRGGHEQYF.

V gene TRBV28 combines with J gene TRBJ1-5; maybe TRBD1 (5 bases). The germline V gene has CDR1 MDHEN and CDR2 SYDVKM. V lost 3 bases to trimming and J lost 3 bases, with 12 bases between them. The CDR3 totals 15 residues. The CDR3 DNA follows: TGTGCCAGCAGTTTGAGGGGAGGGCTCAATCAGCCCCAGCATTTT. Encoded protein: CASSLRGGLNQPQHF.